This T cell receptor (beta chain) was sequenced in a study of beta chain features in type 1 diabetes. Study results and caveats: Within the patient group, naive, central memory and Treg TCRB repertoires appeared more similar to each other than within healthy donors. Within each of all four CD4+ subsets, Type 1 diabetes patients had TCRB CDR3s that were moderately but significantly shorter.

This clone has ten or more counts. The antigen is undetermined. Expressed TCRB transcripts were sequenced because the entire RNA isolate underwent reverse transcription. Profiled with immunoSEQ multiplex PCR; TCRdb holds only in-frame clones, not every one. The data contain around 250,000 clones, less than 35% of them singletons. The sample consisted of central memory CD4+ T cells from blood. This clonotype was obtained from a man aged 30 to 39 in good health.

The CDR3 spells CASSLAQASSYNEQFF. The CDR3 DNA reads as TGTGCCAGCAGCTTAGCACAGGCAAGCTCCTACAATGAGCAGTTCTTC. The genes are TRBV7-8 and TRBJ2-1; possibly TRBD1 for D (5 bases). Germline-derived CDR1 and CDR2 are SGHVS and FQNEAQ. Trimming cost V 0 bases and J 0 bases, with 9 bases left between them. This CDR3 is built from 16 residues.